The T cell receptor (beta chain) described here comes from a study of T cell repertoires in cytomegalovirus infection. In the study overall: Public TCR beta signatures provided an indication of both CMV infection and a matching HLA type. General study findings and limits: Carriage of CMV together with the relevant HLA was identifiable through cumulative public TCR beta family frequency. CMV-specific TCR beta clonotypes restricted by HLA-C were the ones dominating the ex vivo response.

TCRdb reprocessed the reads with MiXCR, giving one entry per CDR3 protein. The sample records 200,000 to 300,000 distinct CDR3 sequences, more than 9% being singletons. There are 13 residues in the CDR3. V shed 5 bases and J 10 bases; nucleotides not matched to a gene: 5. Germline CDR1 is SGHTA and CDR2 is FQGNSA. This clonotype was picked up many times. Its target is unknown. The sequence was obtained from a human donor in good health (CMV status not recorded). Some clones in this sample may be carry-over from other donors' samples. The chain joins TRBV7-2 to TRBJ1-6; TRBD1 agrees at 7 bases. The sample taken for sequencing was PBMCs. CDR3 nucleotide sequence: TGTGCCAGCAGCCCTGCAGGGGGGTCACCCCTCCACTTT. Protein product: CASSPAGGSPLHF.